These 24 T cell receptor beta chains came from one sample sequenced in a study of CD8+ T cells in alopecia areata. Specified treatment: oral pan-JAK inhibitor, 5-10 mg twice daily. Reverse transcribed after extraction, RNA yielded cDNA as the sequencing template. The repertoire was sequenced with immunoSEQ multiplex PCR; TCRdb's copy has only in-frame clones and lacks some. The data show about 160,000 clones, about three fifths seen once. The sequences come from CD4+ T cells sorted from blood, collected at week 4, from a patient treated with tofacitinib. The origin of the receptors is a human donor with alopecia areata.

The V gene is TRBV30, the J gene TRBJ1-6, with D hard to call. The CDR3 length is 11 residues. V lost 3 bases and J lost 10, with 7 bases in between. Germline-derived CDR1 and CDR2 are GTSNPN and SVGIG (reference sequence). The CDR3 coding sequence is TGTGCCTGGAGAGCAGGATCACCCCTCCACTTT. This encodes CAWRAGSPLHF.

The chain has TRBV29-1 and TRBJ2-2, with a weak D call TRBD1 (6 bases). Trimming removed 3 bases at V and 1 base at J, with 9 bases between. The germline gives CDR1 SQVTM, CDR2 ANQGSEA. The CDR3 runs 14 residues. DNA of the CDR3: TGCAGCGTTGACTCGACAGGGAACACCGGGGAGCTGTTTTTT. Encoded protein: CSVDSTGNTGELFF.

CDR3 protein: CSVMEAANSPLHF. CDR3 DNA sequence: TGCAGCGTCATGGAGGCCGCGAATTCACCCCTCCACTTT. V usage is TRBV29-1 and J usage is TRBJ1-6; D is unclear. The V gene lost 6 bases and the J gene lost 7 bases, with 13 bases spanning the gap. Germline V gene data show CDR1 as SQVTM and CDR2 as ANQGSEA. This CDR3 has 13 residues.

The chain recombines TRBV25-1 with TRBJ2-2; possibly TRBD2 for D (5 bases). V lost 4 bases and J lost 6, with 9 bases in between. The CDR3 has 13 residues. Germline CDR1 and CDR2: MGHDK and SYGVNS. The CDR3 DNA sequence: TGTGCCAGCAGTGGTGGACTCCCCGGGGAGCTGTTTTTT. Its translation: CASSGGLPGELFF.

The gene calls are TRBV30 and TRBJ2-5; D is unclear. Looked up from germline, CDR1 is GTSNPN and CDR2 is SVGIG (reference sequence). This CDR3 has 13 amino acids. The V end lost 2 bases, the J end lost 2 bases, and 9 bases lay between the germline ends. The CDR3 loop reads CAWSLVGQETQYF. CDR3 DNA sequence: TGTGCCTGGAGTCTGGTAGGACAAGAGACCCAGTACTTC.

The J gene is TRBJ2-1, the V gene TRBV5-6; either TRBD1 or TRBD2 may fit D (5 bases each). Trimming pared 4 bases from V and 2 bases from J, leaving 13 bases between. Per germline, CDR1 SGHDT and CDR2 YYEEEE. This CDR3 is built from 15 residues. The CDR3 DNA reads as TGTGCCAGCAGCACAACTCCGGGACCCTACAATGAGCAGTTCTTC. Residues: CASSTTPGPYNEQFF.

The rearrangement uses TRBV29-1 and TRBJ1-3; the D is unclear. Trimming stripped 7 bases from V and 4 bases from J, with 14 bases between. This CDR3 spans 13 amino acids. Germline V gene data show CDR1 as SQVTM and CDR2 as ANQGSEA. The CDR3 nucleotides read TGCAGCGCTTCAGCGGCGTCGGGAAACACCATATATTTT. It yields the protein CSASAASGNTIYF.

J is TRBJ2-3 and V is TRBV2; tentatively, D is TRBD1 or TRBD2 (5 bases each). Trimming took off 3 bases at V and 4 bases at J, with 8 bases between the two ends. Germline lookup yields CDR1 SNHLY and CDR2 FYNNEI. The CDR3 runs 13 residues. CDR3 sequence reads: CASSDGGPDTQYF. CDR3 coding DNA: TGTGCCAGCAGTGATGGGGGTCCAGATACGCAGTATTTT. The whole variable domain, remainder taken from reference TRBV2 and TRBJ2-3, is EPEVTQTPSHQVTQMGQEVILRCVPISNHLYFYWYRQILGQKVEFLVSFYNNEISEKSEIFDDQFSVERPDGSNFTLKIRSTKLEDSAMYFCASSDGGPDTQYFGPGTRLTVL.

Points on this clone: Other nucleotide sequences in the sample specify the same CDR3. V and J are TRBV7-9 and TRBJ1-2; no reliable D call. Deletions cut 1 base from V and 5 bases from J, with 5 bases between. Per the germline V gene, CDR1 is SEHNR and CDR2 is FQNEAQ (reference sequence). This CDR3 is 12 amino acids long. CDR3 in DNA: TGTGCCAGCAGCTTAGGTGATTATGGCTACACCTTC. Translation gives CASSLGDYGYTF.

The gene calls are TRBV5-1 and TRBJ1-4; D is unclear. The germline CDR1 and CDR2 sequences are SGHRS and YFSETQ. V lost 0 bases and J lost 0, with 12 bases in between. CDR3 length: 17 residues. For the CDR3, the DNA is TGCGCCAGCAGCTTGGGCGCCAGAATTGCAACTAATGAAAAACTGTTTTTT. This codes for CASSLGARIATNEKLFF. Combining the CDR3 with reference TRBV5-1 and TRBJ1-4 gives the whole variable domain KAGVTQTPRYLIKTRGQQVTLSCSPISGHRSVSWYQQTPGQGLQFLFEYFSETQRNKGNFPGRFSGRQFSNSRSEMNVSTLELGDSALYLCASSLGARIATNEKLFFGSGTQLSVL.

The V gene is TRBV29-1, the J gene TRBJ2-1, with 10 bases fitting TRBD1. This CDR3 has 14 residues. V shed 7 bases, J shed 8 bases, and the junction held 11 bases outside the gene matches. The germline gives CDR1 SQVTM, CDR2 ANQGSEA. As DNA, the CDR3 is TGCAGCGGTAATGGACAGGGGGGATTGGATGAGCAGTTCTTC. Translating it yields CSGNGQGGLDEQFF.

This CDR3 is CSAMQGANGYTF. The DNA for the CDR3 is TGCAGCGCCATGCAGGGGGCGAACGGCTACACCTTC. The chain recombines TRBV29-1 with TRBJ1-2, with TRBD1 matching over 8 bases. V dropped 7 bases and J dropped 8; count of bases not matched to a gene: 9. The CDR3 runs to 12 residues. CDR1 and CDR2 (germline): SQVTM, ANQGSEA.

This clone has a handful of counts. The chain links TRBV29-1 to TRBJ2-5; perhaps TRBD2 as D (6 bases). Per germline, CDR1 SQVTM and CDR2 ANQGSEA. V was shortened by 4 bases and J by 0 bases, with 12 bases between the two germline ends. The CDR3 has 14 amino acids. The CDR3 bases are TGCAGCGTTGCCCAGCGGGTTGACCAAGAGACCCAGTACTTC. Amino acid sequence: CSVAQRVDQETQYF.

The chain combines TRBV29-1 with TRBJ2-7, with no clear D. The CDR3 is made up of 13 amino acids. In germline, CDR1 is SQVTM, CDR2 ANQGSEA. With 4 bases removed from V and 4 bases from J, the gap between germline ends came to 14 bases. The CDR3 coding sequence is TGCAGCGTTGTAGTGAAAGTGGGATACGAGCAGTACTTC. Protein product: CSVVVKVGYEQYF.

V is TRBV6-1 and J is TRBJ2-5, with D possibly matching TRBD1 (5 bases). V was pared by 7 bases and J by 2 bases, with 17 bases between. CDR3 length equals 15 residues. Germline V gives CDR1 MNHNS, CDR2 SASEGT. The CDR3 region has the DNA TGTGCCAGCAACCCGATGGGGCTCTATCAAGAGACCCAGTACTTC. Its translation is CASNPMGLYQETQYF.

V and J are TRBV6-6 and TRBJ1-5; 9 nucleotides match TRBD1. CDR3 length equals 14 residues. CDR1 is MNHNY, CDR2 SVGAGI, per germline (reference sequence). The junction had 0 bases not matched to a gene; V was cut back by 2 bases and J by 4 bases. The CDR3 is CASSYGTGNQPQHF. Here the CDR3 DNA reads TGTGCCAGCAGTTACGGGACAGGGAATCAGCCCCAGCATTTT.

This clone was recorded once. The chain joins TRBV2 to TRBJ2-2, with D possibly being TRBD1 or TRBD2 (5 bases each). The CDR3 is made up of 13 amino acids. Trimming left V 3 bases short and J 5 bases short, with 7 bases between. Germline V gene data show CDR1 as SNHLY and CDR2 as FYNNEI. Written as DNA, the CDR3 is TGTGCCAGCAGTGAGGGGGTAACCGGGGAGCTGTTTTTT. This translates into CASSEGVTGELFF.

The chain couples TRBV7-2 to TRBJ1-6; D gene unclear. V was trimmed by 3 bases and J by 11 bases, leaving 17 bases between them. The CDR3 spans 15 residues. Germline lookup yields CDR1 SGHTA and CDR2 FQGNSA. The DNA of the CDR3 is TGTGCCAGCAGCTTTCTGGGTAAAGGTTACCCACCCCTCCACTTT. It encodes CASSFLGKGYPPLHF.

This rearrangement joins TRBV14 to TRBJ2-5, with D tentatively TRBD1 (5 bases). Germline assignment: CDR1 SGHDN and CDR2 FVKESK. The CDR3 extends over 16 amino acids. V was trimmed by 4 bases and J by 2 bases, leaving 17 bases between them. The CDR3 DNA reads as TGTGCCAGCAGCCCTAATCGACAGACGTCTCAAGAGACCCAGTACTTC. This gives the protein CASSPNRQTSQETQYF.

This chain joins TRBV2 and TRBJ1-4; 8 bases are a match to TRBD1. V gave up 7 bases and J gave up 1 base; unmatched junction bases: 5. This CDR3 has 15 amino acids. From germline, CDR1 is SNHLY and CDR2 FYNNEI. The CDR3 DNA sequence: TGTGCCAGCACGGGACAGGCAGGAACTAATGAAAAACTGTTTTTT. It yields the protein CASTGQAGTNEKLFF. The full variable domain, completed using reference TRBV2 and TRBJ1-4, is EPEVTQTPSHQVTQMGQEVILRCVPISNHLYFYWYRQILGQKVEFLVSFYNNEISEKSEIFDDQFSVERPDGSNFTLKIRSTKLEDSAMYFCASTGQAGTNEKLFFGSGTQLSVL.

This clone showed up just a few times. The chain recombines TRBV6-4 with TRBJ2-7; D is perhaps TRBD2 (5 bases). Per the germline V gene, CDR1 is MRHNA and CDR2 is SNTAGT. The CDR3 loop spans 12 amino acids. The ends were cut back, 8 bases at V and 4 bases at J, with 12 bases in the middle. This CDR3 reads CASGLSGYEQYF. The DNA for the CDR3 is TGTGCCAGCGGACTTTCGGGGTACGAGCAGTACTTC.

The rearrangement joins TRBV7-2 to TRBJ2-1; D gene unclear. This CDR3 region has 15 residues. V lost 4 bases to trimming and J lost 0 bases, with 10 bases between them. Germline CDR1 SGHTA, CDR2 FQGNSA. The CDR3 DNA sequence: TGTGCCAGCAGCTATACAGCGAGCTCCTACAATGAGCAGTTCTTC. As protein: CASSYTASSYNEQFF.

The genes are TRBV4-1 and TRBJ1-4, with D maybe TRBD1 (6 bases). V lost 1 base, J lost 3 bases, and 9 bases lay in between. This CDR3 is 15 amino acids long. The germline V gene encodes CDR1 MGHRA and CDR2 YSYEKL. The DNA for the CDR3 is TGCGCCAGCAGCCAAGCCGGACAGCCTAATGAAAAACTGTTTTTT. Translated, it gives CASSQAGQPNEKLFF.

The chain employs TRBV9 and TRBJ2-5; 10 bases fit TRBD2. Germline V gene data show CDR1 as SGDLS and CDR2 as YYNGEE. The CDR3 is made up of 17 amino acids. J lost 5 bases, V lost 0 bases, and 10 bases had no gene match. CDR3: CASSVGIASGGSETQYF. The CDR3 coding sequence is TGTGCCAGCAGCGTAGGTATAGCTAGCGGGGGTTCGGAGACCCAGTACTTC.